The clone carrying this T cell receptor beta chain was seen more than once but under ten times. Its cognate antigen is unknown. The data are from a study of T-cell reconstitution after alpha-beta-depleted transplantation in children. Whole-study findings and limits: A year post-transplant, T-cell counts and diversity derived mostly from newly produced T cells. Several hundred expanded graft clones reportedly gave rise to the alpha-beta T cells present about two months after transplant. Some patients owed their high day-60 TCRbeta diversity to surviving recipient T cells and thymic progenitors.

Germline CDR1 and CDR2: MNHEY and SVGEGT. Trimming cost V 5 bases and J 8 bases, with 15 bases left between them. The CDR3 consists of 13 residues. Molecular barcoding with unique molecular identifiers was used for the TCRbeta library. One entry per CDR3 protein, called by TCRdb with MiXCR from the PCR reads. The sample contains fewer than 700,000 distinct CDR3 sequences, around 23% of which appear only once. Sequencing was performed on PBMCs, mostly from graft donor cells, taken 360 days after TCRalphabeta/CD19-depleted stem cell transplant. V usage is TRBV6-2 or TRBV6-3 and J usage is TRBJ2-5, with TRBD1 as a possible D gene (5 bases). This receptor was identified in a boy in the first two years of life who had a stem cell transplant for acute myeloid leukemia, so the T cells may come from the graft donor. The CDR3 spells CASSLQGLGTQYF. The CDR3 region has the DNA TGTGCCAGCAGTCTCCAGGGTCTGGGAACCCAGTACTTC.